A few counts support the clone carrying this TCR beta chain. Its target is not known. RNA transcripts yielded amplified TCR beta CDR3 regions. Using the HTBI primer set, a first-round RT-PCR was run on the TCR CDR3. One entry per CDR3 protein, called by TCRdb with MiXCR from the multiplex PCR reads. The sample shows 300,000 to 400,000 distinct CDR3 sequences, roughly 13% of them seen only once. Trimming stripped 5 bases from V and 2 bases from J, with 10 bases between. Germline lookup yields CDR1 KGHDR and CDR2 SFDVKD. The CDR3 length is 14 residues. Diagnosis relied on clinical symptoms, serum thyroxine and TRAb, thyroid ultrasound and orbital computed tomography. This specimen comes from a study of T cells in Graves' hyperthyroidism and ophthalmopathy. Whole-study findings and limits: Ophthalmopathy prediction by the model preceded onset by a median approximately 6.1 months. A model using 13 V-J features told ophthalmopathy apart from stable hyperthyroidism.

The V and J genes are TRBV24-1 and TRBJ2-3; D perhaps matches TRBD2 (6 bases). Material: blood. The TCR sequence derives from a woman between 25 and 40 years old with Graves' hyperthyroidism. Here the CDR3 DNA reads TGTGCCACCAGTGCGGCGGGACCCACAGATACGCAGTATTTT. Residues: CATSAAGPTDTQYF.